Following are 3 T cell receptor beta chains from one sample sequenced in a study of shared clonotypes between healthy human individuals (dated by TCRdb to 2020 to 2021). CD8 naive samples were obtained by positive selection for CCR7 among CD45RO-negative cells, yielding a CD45RA+CCR7+ population from which TemRA cells were excluded. Receptor amplification or capture employed the immunoSEQ multiplex PCR assay. The table comes from immuneACCESS by way of TCRdb, which keeps in-frame sequences with V and J called. Part of the clones is missing from these tables; in studies checked, under half for an unresolved V gene and the rest for unknown reasons. Across this sample there are about 2 million clones, with about 95% seen only once. About 1.1% of the sample rests with the top ten. Material for sequencing was naive CD8+ T cells sorted from blood. The label giving this sample's cell subset or site can be read as: CD45RA+CCR7+. Receptor source: a man between 18 and 29 years old in good health.

The rearrangement joins TRBV4-1 to TRBJ2-7, with D uncertain. Trimming cost V 5 bases and J 2 bases, with 10 bases left between them. Germline lookup yields CDR1 MGHRA and CDR2 YSYEKL. The CDR3 loop spans 13 amino acids. CDR3 loop: CASSSGPAYEQYF. The CDR3 bases are TGCGCCAGCAGCTCCGGGCCCGCCTACGAGCAGTACTTC.

This sequence joins TRBV10-1 and TRBJ2-7, with D possibly called TRBD1 or TRBD2 (5 bases each). Per the germline V gene, CDR1 is WNHNN and CDR2 is SYGVQD (reference sequence). V gave up 0 bases and J gave up 2 bases, with 11 bases separating them. This CDR3 is built from 15 residues. CDR3 in amino acids: CASSESRGAPYEQYF. The CDR3 DNA is TGCGCCAGCAGTGAGTCGAGAGGGGCCCCCTACGAGCAGTACTTC.

This chain uses TRBV27 with TRBJ2-7, with 12 bases aligning to TRBD2. V was clipped by 6 bases and J by 6 bases; unmatched bases: 6. CDR1 and CDR2 (germline): MNHEY, SMNVEV (reference sequence). The CDR3 totals 14 residues. For the CDR3, the DNA is TGTGCCAGCAGGTCTAGCGGGGGGGCCCCCGAGCAGTACTTC. Translation: CASRSSGGAPEQYF.